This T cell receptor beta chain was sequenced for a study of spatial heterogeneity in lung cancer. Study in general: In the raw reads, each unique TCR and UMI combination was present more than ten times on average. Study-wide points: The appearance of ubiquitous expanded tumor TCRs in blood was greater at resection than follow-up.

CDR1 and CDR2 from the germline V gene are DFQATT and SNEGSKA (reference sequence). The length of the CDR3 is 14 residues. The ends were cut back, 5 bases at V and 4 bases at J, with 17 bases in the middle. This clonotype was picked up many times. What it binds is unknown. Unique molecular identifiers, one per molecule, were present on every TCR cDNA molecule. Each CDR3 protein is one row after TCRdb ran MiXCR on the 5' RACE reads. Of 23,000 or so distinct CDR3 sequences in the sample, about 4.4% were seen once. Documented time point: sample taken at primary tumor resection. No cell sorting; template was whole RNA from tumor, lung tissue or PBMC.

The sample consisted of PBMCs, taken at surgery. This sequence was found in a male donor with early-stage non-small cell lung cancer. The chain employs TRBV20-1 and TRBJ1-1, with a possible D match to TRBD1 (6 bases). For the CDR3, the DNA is TGCAGTGCTTTACCGGGACACCAGAGCACTGAAGCTTTCTTT. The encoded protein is CSALPGHQSTEAFF.